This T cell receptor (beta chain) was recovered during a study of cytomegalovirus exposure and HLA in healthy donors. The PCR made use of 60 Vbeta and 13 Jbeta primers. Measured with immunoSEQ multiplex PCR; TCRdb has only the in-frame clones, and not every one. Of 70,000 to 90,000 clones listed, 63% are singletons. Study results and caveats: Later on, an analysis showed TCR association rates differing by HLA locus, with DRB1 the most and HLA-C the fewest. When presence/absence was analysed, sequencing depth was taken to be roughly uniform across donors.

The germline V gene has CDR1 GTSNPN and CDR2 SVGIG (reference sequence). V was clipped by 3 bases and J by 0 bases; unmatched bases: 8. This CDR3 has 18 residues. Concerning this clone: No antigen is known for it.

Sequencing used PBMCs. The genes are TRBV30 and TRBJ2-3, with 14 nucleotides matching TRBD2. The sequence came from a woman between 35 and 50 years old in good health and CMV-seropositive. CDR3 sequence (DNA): TGTGCCTGGAGGGCGACTAGCGGGAGGGAGAAAAGCACAGATACGCAGTATTTT. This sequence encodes CAWRATSGREKSTDTQYF.